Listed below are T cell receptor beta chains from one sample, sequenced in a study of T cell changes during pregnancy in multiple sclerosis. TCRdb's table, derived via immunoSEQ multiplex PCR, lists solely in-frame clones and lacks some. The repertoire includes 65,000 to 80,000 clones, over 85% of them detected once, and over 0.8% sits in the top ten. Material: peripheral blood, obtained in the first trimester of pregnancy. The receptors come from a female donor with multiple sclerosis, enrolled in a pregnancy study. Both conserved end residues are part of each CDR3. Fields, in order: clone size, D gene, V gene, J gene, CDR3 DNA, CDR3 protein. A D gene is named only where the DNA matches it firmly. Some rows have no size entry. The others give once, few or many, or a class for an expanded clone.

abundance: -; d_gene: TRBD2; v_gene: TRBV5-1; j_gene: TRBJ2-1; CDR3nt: TGCGCCAGCAGCTCTAGCGGGGGGGCCGGGGTTGGCGACAATGAGCAGTTCTTC; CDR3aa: CASSSSGGAGVGDNEQFF
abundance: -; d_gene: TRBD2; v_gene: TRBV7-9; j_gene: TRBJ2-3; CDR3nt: TGTGCCAGCAAAAGGACCGGGAGGGGAACAGATACGCAGTATTTT; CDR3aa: CASKRTGRGTDTQYF
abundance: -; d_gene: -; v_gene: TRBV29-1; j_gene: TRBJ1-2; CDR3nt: TGCAGCGTTGGTCGGGGGGCGAATGGCTACACCTTC; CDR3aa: CSVGRGANGYTF
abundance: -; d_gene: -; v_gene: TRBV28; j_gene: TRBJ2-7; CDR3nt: TGTGCCAGCAGTTTATCCCTCGGTAGCGGTACCTACGAGCAGTACTTC; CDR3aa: CASSLSLGSGTYEQYF
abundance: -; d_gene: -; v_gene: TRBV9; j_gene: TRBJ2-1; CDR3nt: TGTGCCAGCAGCTACGAACAGGGAACCCCCTACAATGAGCAGTTCTTC; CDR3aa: CASSYEQGTPYNEQFF
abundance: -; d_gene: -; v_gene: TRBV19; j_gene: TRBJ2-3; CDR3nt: TGTGCCAGTAGTCCCAGGACAGTTGATACGCAGTATTTT; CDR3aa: CASSPRTVDTQYF
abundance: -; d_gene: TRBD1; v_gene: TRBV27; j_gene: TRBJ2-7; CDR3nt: TGTGCCAGCGGACCGGGACAGACATACGAGCAGTACTTC; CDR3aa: CASGPGQTYEQYF
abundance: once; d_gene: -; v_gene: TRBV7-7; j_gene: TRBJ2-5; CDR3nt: TGTGCCAGCAGCTTAGTCGCAGGGATACAAGAGACCCAGTACTTC; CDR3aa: CASSLVAGIQETQYF
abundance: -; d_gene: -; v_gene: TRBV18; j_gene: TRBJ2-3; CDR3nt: TGTGCCAGCTCCCGCAGGGCTAGCACAGATACGCAGTATTTT; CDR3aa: CASSRRASTDTQYF
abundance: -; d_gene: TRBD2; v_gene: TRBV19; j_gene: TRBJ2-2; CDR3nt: TGTGCCAGTAGTATACTAGCGGGGAACACCGGGGAGCTGTTTTTT; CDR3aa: CASSILAGNTGELFF
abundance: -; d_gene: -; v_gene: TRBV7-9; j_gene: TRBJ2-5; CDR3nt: TGTGCCAGCAGCTACAGAGACCAAGAGACCCAGTACTTC; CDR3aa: CASSYRDQETQYF
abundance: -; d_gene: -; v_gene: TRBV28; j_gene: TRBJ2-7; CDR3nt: TGTGCCAGCAGTTTTCAGTCCCTAGGTAGGCAGGGGAGCTCCTACGAGCAGTACTTC; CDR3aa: CASSFQSLGRQGSSYEQYF
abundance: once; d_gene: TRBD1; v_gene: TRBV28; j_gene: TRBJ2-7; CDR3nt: TGTGCCAGCAGTTCAAGGGACAGACCAACGGACGAGCAGTACTTC; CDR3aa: CASSSRDRPTDEQYF
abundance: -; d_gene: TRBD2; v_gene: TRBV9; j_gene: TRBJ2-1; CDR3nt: TGTGCCAGCAGCGTATCTTCTAGCGGGGGTTACAATGAGCAGTTCTTC; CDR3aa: CASSVSSSGGYNEQFF
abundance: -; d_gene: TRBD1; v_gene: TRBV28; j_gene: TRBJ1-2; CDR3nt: TGTGCCAGCAGCCCGGGACAGCTCTATGGCTACACCTTC; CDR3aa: CASSPGQLYGYTF
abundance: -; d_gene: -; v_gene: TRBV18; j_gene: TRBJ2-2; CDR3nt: TGTGCCAGCTCACCACCGCAGGGCACCGGGGAGCTGTTTTTT; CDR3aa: CASSPPQGTGELFF
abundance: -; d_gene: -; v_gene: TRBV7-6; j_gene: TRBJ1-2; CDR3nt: TGTGCCAGCAGCCAGACGGCGGATAACTATGGCTACACCTTC; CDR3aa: CASSQTADNYGYTF
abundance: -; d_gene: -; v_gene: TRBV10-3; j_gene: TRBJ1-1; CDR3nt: TGTGCCATCAGTGACAGGGGAGGGAAAAACACTGAAGCTTTCTTT; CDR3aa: CAISDRGGKNTEAFF
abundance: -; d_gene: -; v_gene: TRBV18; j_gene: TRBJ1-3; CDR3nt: TGTGCCAGCTCACCGGGCTCCTCAGATGGCACCATATATTTT; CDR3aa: CASSPGSSDGTIYF
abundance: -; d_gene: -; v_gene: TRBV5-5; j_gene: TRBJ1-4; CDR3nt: TGTGCCAGCAGCCCCCGGGGGGGGACTAATGAAAAACTGTTTTTT; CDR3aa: CASSPRGGTNEKLFF
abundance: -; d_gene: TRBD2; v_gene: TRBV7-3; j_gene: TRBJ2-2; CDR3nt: TGTGCCAGCAGCTTCCCTTTCGGACTAGCGGGGGGGAGTACCGGGGAGCTGTTTTTT; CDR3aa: CASSFPFGLAGGSTGELFF
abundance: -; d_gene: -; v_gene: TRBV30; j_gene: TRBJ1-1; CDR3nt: TGTGCCTCGGGGGGGAACGGGGACACTGAAGCTTTCTTT; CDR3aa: CASGGNGDTEAFF
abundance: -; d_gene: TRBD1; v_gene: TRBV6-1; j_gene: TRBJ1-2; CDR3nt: TGTGCCAGCAGTGAAGCCGGGACAGGGTATGGCTACACCTTC; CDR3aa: CASSEAGTGYGYTF
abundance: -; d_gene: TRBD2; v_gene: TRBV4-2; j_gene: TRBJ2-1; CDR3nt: TGTGCCAGCAGCCAAGGGTTTACTAGCGGGCCAATAGGAAGTGAGCAGTTCTTC; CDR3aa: CASSQGFTSGPIGSEQFF
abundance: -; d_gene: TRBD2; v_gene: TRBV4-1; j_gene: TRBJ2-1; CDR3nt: TGCGCCAGCAGCCAAAGCGGGAGGGCCGATGAGCAGTTCTTC; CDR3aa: CASSQSGRADEQFF
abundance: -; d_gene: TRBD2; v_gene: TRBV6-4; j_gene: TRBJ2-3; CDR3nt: TGTGCCAGCGCCCCGGGACTAGCGTCAGATACGCAGTATTTT; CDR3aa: CASAPGLASDTQYF
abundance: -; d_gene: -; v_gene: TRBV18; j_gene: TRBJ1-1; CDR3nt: TGTGCCAGCTCCCCGGGACAGAACACTGAAGCTTTCTTT; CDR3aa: CASSPGQNTEAFF
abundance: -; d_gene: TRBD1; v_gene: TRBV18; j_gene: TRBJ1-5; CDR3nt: TGTGCCAGCTCACCTTACTCGGGACAGGGGCAGGATCAGCCCCAGCATTTT; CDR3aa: CASSPYSGQGQDQPQHF
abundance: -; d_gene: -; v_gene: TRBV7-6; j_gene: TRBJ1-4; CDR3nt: TGTGCCAGCAGCTTAGCGACGGGTGGTGAAAAACTGTTTTTT; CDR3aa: CASSLATGGEKLFF
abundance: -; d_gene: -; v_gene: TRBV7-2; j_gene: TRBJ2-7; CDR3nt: TGTGCCAGCAGCTTAGGTGCGGAGCAGTACTTC; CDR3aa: CASSLGAEQYF
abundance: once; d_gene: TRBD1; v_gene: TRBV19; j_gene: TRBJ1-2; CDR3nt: TGTGCCAGTAGTATCGGCCTAGGGACAGGCCTCTATGGCTACACCTTC; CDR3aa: CASSIGLGTGLYGYTF
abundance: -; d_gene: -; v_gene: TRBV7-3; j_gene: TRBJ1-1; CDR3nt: TGTGCCAGCAGCTTATTCAGGGGAGATGAAGCTTTCTTT; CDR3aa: CASSLFRGDEAFF
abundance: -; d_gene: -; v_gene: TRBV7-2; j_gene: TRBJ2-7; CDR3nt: TGTGCCAGCAGCCCTGAGGTAAGCTCCTACGAGCAGTACTTC; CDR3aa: CASSPEVSSYEQYF
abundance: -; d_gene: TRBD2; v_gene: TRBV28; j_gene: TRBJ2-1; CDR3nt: TGTGCCAGCAGTTTACCCCTGGGGGGGGAGGGCAAGAGGAAGAATGAGCAGTTCTTC; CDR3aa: CASSLPLGGEGKRKNEQFF
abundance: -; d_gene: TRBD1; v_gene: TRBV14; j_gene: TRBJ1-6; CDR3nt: TGTGCCAGCAGCCAACGGGACAGGGATAATTCACCCCTCCACTTT; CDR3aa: CASSQRDRDNSPLHF
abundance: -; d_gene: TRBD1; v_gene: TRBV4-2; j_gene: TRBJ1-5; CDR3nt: TGTGCCAGCAGCCAAGTACAGGGGGACAGCGTTTCCCAGCATTTT; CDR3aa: CASSQVQGDSVSQHF
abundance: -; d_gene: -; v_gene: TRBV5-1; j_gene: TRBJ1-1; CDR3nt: TGCGCCAGCAGCTCGGGAGACGAGACTGAAGCTTTCTTT; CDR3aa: CASSSGDETEAFF
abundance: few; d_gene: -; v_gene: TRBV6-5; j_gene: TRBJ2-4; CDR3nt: TGTGCCAGCCTGGTGGACAGATTCAAAAACATTCAGTACTTC; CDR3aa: CASLVDRFKNIQYF
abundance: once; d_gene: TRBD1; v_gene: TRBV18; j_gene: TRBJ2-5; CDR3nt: TGTGCCAGCTCCCCCGGGACAGGGGGCCAAGAGACCCAGTACTTC; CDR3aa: CASSPGTGGQETQYF
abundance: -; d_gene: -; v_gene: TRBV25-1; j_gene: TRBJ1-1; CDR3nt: TGTGCCAGCAGATCTAGGGGGGGAGGGAACACTGAAGCTTTCTTT; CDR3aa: CASRSRGGGNTEAFF
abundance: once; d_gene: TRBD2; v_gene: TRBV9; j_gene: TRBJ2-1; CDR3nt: TGTGCCAGCAGCATGGGACTAGCCAATGAGCAGTTCTTC; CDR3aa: CASSMGLANEQFF
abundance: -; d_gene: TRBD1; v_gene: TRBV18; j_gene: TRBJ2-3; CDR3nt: TGTGCCAGCTCACCACGGGACAGGGAAGACACAGATACGCAGTATTTT; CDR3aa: CASSPRDREDTDTQYF
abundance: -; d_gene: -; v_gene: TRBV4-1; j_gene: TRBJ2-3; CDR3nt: TGCGCCAGCAGTCTTAGGGTTGCTAGCGACGATACGCAGTATTTT; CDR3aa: CASSLRVASDDTQYF
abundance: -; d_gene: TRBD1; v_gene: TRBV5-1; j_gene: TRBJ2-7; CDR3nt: TGCGCCAGCAGCCCCGGACAGGGCAACGAGCAGTACTTC; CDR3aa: CASSPGQGNEQYF
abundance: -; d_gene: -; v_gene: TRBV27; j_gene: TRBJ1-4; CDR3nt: TGTGCCAGCAGTTTGAATTCGAACAGTAATGAAAAACTGTTTTTT; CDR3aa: CASSLNSNSNEKLFF
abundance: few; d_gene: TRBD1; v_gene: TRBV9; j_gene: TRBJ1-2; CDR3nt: TGTGCCAGCAGCTTACGACAGGGGGTAAACTATGGCTACACCTTC; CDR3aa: CASSLRQGVNYGYTF
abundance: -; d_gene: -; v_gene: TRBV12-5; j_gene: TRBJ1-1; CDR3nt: TGTGCTAGTGGTTTGGTTGAGGCTACTGAAGCTTTCTTT; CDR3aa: CASGLVEATEAFF
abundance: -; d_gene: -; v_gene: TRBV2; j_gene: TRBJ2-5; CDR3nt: TGTGCCAGCAGTGAACGCAGGGGAGAGACCCAGTACTTC; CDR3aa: CASSERRGETQYF
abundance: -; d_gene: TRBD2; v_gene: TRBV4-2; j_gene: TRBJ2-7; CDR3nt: TGTGCCAGCAGCCAAGTCTGGGCGGGAGCGAGCTACGAGCAGTACTTC; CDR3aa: CASSQVWAGASYEQYF
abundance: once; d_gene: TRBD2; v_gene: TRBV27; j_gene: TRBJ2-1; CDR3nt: TGTGCCAGCAGGAGCGGGGTCAATGAGCAGTTCTTC; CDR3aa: CASRSGVNEQFF
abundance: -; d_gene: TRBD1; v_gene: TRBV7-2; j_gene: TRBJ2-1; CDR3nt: TGTGCCAGCAGCTTAGCCGTGATGGGACAGGGGGATGAGCAGTTCTTC; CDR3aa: CASSLAVMGQGDEQFF
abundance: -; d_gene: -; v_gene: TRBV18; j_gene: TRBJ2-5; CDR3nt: TGTGCCAGCTCACCACCCCCCCCCAACCAAGAGACCCAGTACTTC; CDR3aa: CASSPPPPNQETQYF